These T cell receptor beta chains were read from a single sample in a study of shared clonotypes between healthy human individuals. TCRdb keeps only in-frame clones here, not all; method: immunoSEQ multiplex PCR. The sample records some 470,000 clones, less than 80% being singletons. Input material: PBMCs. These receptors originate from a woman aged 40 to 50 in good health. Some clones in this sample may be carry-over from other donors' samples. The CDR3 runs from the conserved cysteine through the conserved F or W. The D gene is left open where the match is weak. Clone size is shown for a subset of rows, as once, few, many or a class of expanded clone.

CDR3 DNA: TGTGCCAGCAGCTTATGGCGGGGCGCAGGGGCCAACGTCCTGACTTTC; CDR3 protein: CASSLWRGAGANVLTF; clone size: .; CDR3 length: 16; J gene: TRBJ2-6; D gene: .; V gene: TRBV7-6
CDR3 DNA: TGTGCCAGCAGTTACTCCCAGACTACAGATACGCAGTATTTT; CDR3 protein: CASSYSQTTDTQYF; clone size: .; CDR3 length: 14; J gene: TRBJ2-3; D gene: .; V gene: TRBV6-5
CDR3 DNA: TGTGCCATCAGTGAGTCGAAGGGCGGCCCAGATACGCAGTATTTT; CDR3 protein: CAISESKGGPDTQYF; clone size: .; CDR3 length: 15; J gene: TRBJ2-3; D gene: .; V gene: TRBV10-3
CDR3 DNA: TGTGCCAGCAGACCCCCCGACAGGGGTCTAGGTGGCTACACCTTC; CDR3 protein: CASRPPDRGLGGYTF; clone size: .; CDR3 length: 15; J gene: TRBJ1-2; D gene: TRBD1; V gene: TRBV7-9
CDR3 DNA: TGTGCCAGCAGCTTGTTCCGCCCTGATCAGCCCCAGCATTTT; CDR3 protein: CASSLFRPDQPQHF; clone size: .; CDR3 length: 14; J gene: TRBJ1-5; D gene: .; V gene: TRBV5-8
CDR3 DNA: TGTGCCAGCAGTGTACGACAGGGGTACGAGCAGTACTTC; CDR3 protein: CASSVRQGYEQYF; clone size: .; CDR3 length: 13; J gene: TRBJ2-7; D gene: TRBD1; V gene: TRBV25-1
CDR3 DNA: TGTGCCAGCAGCTTGGAGCTAGCGGGGAACACCGGGGAGCTGTTTTTT; CDR3 protein: CASSLELAGNTGELFF; clone size: .; CDR3 length: 16; J gene: TRBJ2-2; D gene: TRBD2; V gene: TRBV5-4
CDR3 DNA: TGCGCCAGCAGCCGTTTTCAGGCCGTCTCTGGAAACACCATATATTTT; CDR3 protein: CASSRFQAVSGNTIYF; clone size: .; CDR3 length: 16; J gene: TRBJ1-3; D gene: .; V gene: TRBV4-1
CDR3 DNA: TGTGCCAGCAGCTTAGTATTGCAGGGGGCTTACCTGACTTTC; CDR3 protein: CASSLVLQGAYLTF; clone size: .; CDR3 length: 14; J gene: TRBJ2-6; D gene: TRBD1; V gene: TRBV7-9
CDR3 DNA: TGCGCCAGCAGCCAAGATGCGAGATACGAGCAGTACTTC; CDR3 protein: CASSQDARYEQYF; clone size: .; CDR3 length: 13; J gene: TRBJ2-7; D gene: .; V gene: TRBV4-1
CDR3 DNA: TGTGCCTGGAGAAGGCAGTCTGACGCTTTCTTT; CDR3 protein: CAWRRQSDAFF; clone size: .; CDR3 length: 11; J gene: TRBJ1-1; D gene: .; V gene: TRBV30
CDR3 DNA: TGTGCCAGCAGCTTACCGGGAGTCTCTGGGGCCAACGTCCTGACTTTC; CDR3 protein: CASSLPGVSGANVLTF; clone size: many; CDR3 length: 16; J gene: TRBJ2-6; D gene: .; V gene: TRBV7-2
CDR3 DNA: TGCAGCGTAGGGACCGATCCGTGCTACGAGCAGTACTTC; CDR3 protein: CSVGTDPCYEQYF; clone size: .; CDR3 length: 13; J gene: TRBJ2-7; D gene: .; V gene: TRBV29-1
CDR3 DNA: TGCGCCAGCAGCCAAGATGGGACGACGACTAATGAAAAACTGTTTTTT; CDR3 protein: CASSQDGTTTNEKLFF; clone size: .; CDR3 length: 16; J gene: TRBJ1-4; D gene: .; V gene: TRBV4-3
CDR3 DNA: TGCGCCAGCAGCGATCGACTAGCGGGACAAGAGACCCAGTACTTC; CDR3 protein: CASSDRLAGQETQYF; clone size: few; CDR3 length: 15; J gene: TRBJ2-5; D gene: TRBD2; V gene: TRBV5-1
CDR3 DNA: TGCGCCAGCAGGCGGTCAGGGGACTATGGCTACACCTTC; CDR3 protein: CASRRSGDYGYTF; clone size: .; CDR3 length: 13; J gene: TRBJ1-2; D gene: .; V gene: TRBV5-1
CDR3 DNA: TGTGCCACCCACCGTGACTCTGGGGCCAACGTCCTGACTTTC; CDR3 protein: CATHRDSGANVLTF; clone size: .; CDR3 length: 14; J gene: TRBJ2-6; D gene: .; V gene: TRBV6-1
CDR3 DNA: TGTGCCAGCAGCCCAAGGACGGGCAACTATGGCTACACCTTC; CDR3 protein: CASSPRTGNYGYTF; clone size: .; CDR3 length: 14; J gene: TRBJ1-2; D gene: .; V gene: TRBV5-4
CDR3 DNA: TGCGCCAGCAGTGCCGGACAGGGGCGGGCCGGGGAGCTGTTTTTT; CDR3 protein: CASSAGQGRAGELFF; clone size: .; CDR3 length: 15; J gene: TRBJ2-2; D gene: TRBD1; V gene: TRBV10-2
CDR3 DNA: TGCGCCAGCAGCCCCCGGTGGAACAAAAACATTCAGTACTTC; CDR3 protein: CASSPRWNKNIQYF; clone size: .; CDR3 length: 14; J gene: TRBJ2-4; D gene: .; V gene: TRBV4-3
CDR3 DNA: TGTGCCAGCAGCTCGGACCCCCAGGCGGATACGCAGTATTTT; CDR3 protein: CASSSDPQADTQYF; clone size: few; CDR3 length: 14; J gene: TRBJ2-3; D gene: .; V gene: TRBV7-2
CDR3 DNA: TGTGCCAGCAGTGAGCGGGTTAGCTCCTACGAGCAGTACTTC; CDR3 protein: CASSERVSSYEQYF; clone size: .; CDR3 length: 14; J gene: TRBJ2-7; D gene: .; V gene: TRBV28
CDR3 DNA: TGTGCCAGCAGCCGTAGCGGGAGGGCCCGGAGGAGCGTCAAAAACATTCAGTACTTC; CDR3 protein: CASSRSGRARRSVKNIQYF; clone size: .; CDR3 length: 19; J gene: TRBJ2-4; D gene: TRBD2; V gene: TRBV28
CDR3 DNA: TGTGCCAGCAGCTTAGGGACCACAGGGAGGGAGACCCAGTACTTC; CDR3 protein: CASSLGTTGRETQYF; clone size: .; CDR3 length: 15; J gene: TRBJ2-5; D gene: .; V gene: TRBV7-6
CDR3 DNA: TGTGCCAGCAGTCGCGGACTAGCGGGATATGGCGGGGAGCTGTTTTTT; CDR3 protein: CASSRGLAGYGGELFF; clone size: .; CDR3 length: 16; J gene: TRBJ2-2; D gene: TRBD2; V gene: TRBV6-4
CDR3 DNA: TGTGCCAGCCTCGAGACAGGGACCTACGAGCAGTACTTC; CDR3 protein: CASLETGTYEQYF; clone size: .; CDR3 length: 13; J gene: TRBJ2-7; D gene: TRBD1; V gene: TRBV28
CDR3 DNA: TGTGCCAGCAGCTTGCCAGGACAGGTTAGCAATCAGCCCCAGCATTTT; CDR3 protein: CASSLPGQVSNQPQHF; clone size: .; CDR3 length: 16; J gene: TRBJ1-5; D gene: TRBD1; V gene: TRBV11-3
CDR3 DNA: TGCGCCAGCAGCCAAGATCTGGGGAGCACAGATACGCAGTATTTT; CDR3 protein: CASSQDLGSTDTQYF; clone size: .; CDR3 length: 15; J gene: TRBJ2-3; D gene: .; V gene: TRBV4-3
CDR3 DNA: TGTGCCAGCAGCGTCAACAGGGCGGCGGATACGCAGTATTTT; CDR3 protein: CASSVNRAADTQYF; clone size: .; CDR3 length: 14; J gene: TRBJ2-3; D gene: .; V gene: TRBV11-2
CDR3 DNA: TGCACCAGCAGCCGGGCCCGACTAGCGGGAGGGCCTGATACGCAGTATTTT; CDR3 protein: CTSSRARLAGGPDTQYF; clone size: .; CDR3 length: 17; J gene: TRBJ2-3; D gene: .; V gene: TRBV1
CDR3 DNA: TGTGCCAGCAGACTACAAGAGGGTAATCAGCCCCAGCATTTT; CDR3 protein: CASRLQEGNQPQHF; clone size: .; CDR3 length: 14; J gene: TRBJ1-5; D gene: .; V gene: TRBV6-1
CDR3 DNA: TGTGCCAGCAGCTTGGATCCGGGACAGGGGCTTCAAGAGACCCAGTACTTC; CDR3 protein: CASSLDPGQGLQETQYF; clone size: .; CDR3 length: 17; J gene: TRBJ2-5; D gene: TRBD1; V gene: TRBV7-6
CDR3 DNA: TGTGCCTGGGCCCAGGGACTTGGAAACACCATATATTTT; CDR3 protein: CAWAQGLGNTIYF; clone size: .; CDR3 length: 13; J gene: TRBJ1-3; D gene: .; V gene: TRBV30
CDR3 DNA: TGTGCCAGCAGCTTAGGTAATAGCGTGTCCGGGGAGCTGTTTTTT; CDR3 protein: CASSLGNSVSGELFF; clone size: once; CDR3 length: 15; J gene: TRBJ2-2; D gene: .; V gene: TRBV7-8
CDR3 DNA: TGTGCCAGCAGCTTATTCAATGGGGGACAGGGTCTGTTTTTT; CDR3 protein: CASSLFNGGQGLFF; clone size: .; CDR3 length: 14; J gene: TRBJ1-4; D gene: TRBD1; V gene: TRBV5-5
CDR3 DNA: TGTGCCACCTCTATCCCGGCAGGGCTAGGTCAGCCCCAGCATTTT; CDR3 protein: CATSIPAGLGQPQHF; clone size: .; CDR3 length: 15; J gene: TRBJ1-5; D gene: .; V gene: TRBV15
CDR3 DNA: TGTGCCAGCACGCTTACTAGCGGGAGGGCCCTTGGAGGGGAGCTGTTTTTT; CDR3 protein: CASTLTSGRALGGELFF; clone size: .; CDR3 length: 17; J gene: TRBJ2-2; D gene: TRBD2; V gene: TRBV2
CDR3 DNA: TGCGCCAGCAGCTGGGACACTGGAAACACCATATATTTT; CDR3 protein: CASSWDTGNTIYF; clone size: .; CDR3 length: 13; J gene: TRBJ1-3; D gene: .; V gene: TRBV5-1
CDR3 DNA: TGTGCCATCAGTGAGTCAGAGAGCGGGAGGGCCCGTTCCGAGCAGTACTTC; CDR3 protein: CAISESESGRARSEQYF; clone size: .; CDR3 length: 17; J gene: TRBJ2-7; D gene: TRBD2; V gene: TRBV10-3
CDR3 DNA: TGTGCTTCGGCTGGGCGGGAGGCCTCCTACGAGCAGTACTTC; CDR3 protein: CASAGREASYEQYF; clone size: once; CDR3 length: 14; J gene: TRBJ2-7; D gene: TRBD2; V gene: TRBV19
CDR3 DNA: TGTGCCAGCAGTTATCTAGTGGGGGAAAAACTGTTTTTT; CDR3 protein: CASSYLVGEKLFF; clone size: .; CDR3 length: 13; J gene: TRBJ1-4; D gene: .; V gene: TRBV6-6
CDR3 DNA: TGCGCCAGCAGCCGGACTAGCGGGAGAAGGTGGGAGACCCAGTACTTC; CDR3 protein: CASSRTSGRRWETQYF; clone size: .; CDR3 length: 16; J gene: TRBJ2-5; D gene: TRBD2; V gene: TRBV5-1
CDR3 DNA: TGTGCCAGCAGCTTAGTCCCAACCTACGAGCAGTACTTC; CDR3 protein: CASSLVPTYEQYF; clone size: .; CDR3 length: 13; J gene: TRBJ2-7; D gene: .; V gene: TRBV7-2
CDR3 DNA: TGTGCCAGCAGCTTAACAGTCTCGGGACGGCAGTTCTTC; CDR3 protein: CASSLTVSGRQFF; clone size: few; CDR3 length: 13; J gene: TRBJ2-1; D gene: .; V gene: TRBV7-3
CDR3 DNA: TGTGCCAGCAGCTTAAGGAGATACGAGCAGTACTTC; CDR3 protein: CASSLRRYEQYF; clone size: once; CDR3 length: 12; J gene: TRBJ2-7; D gene: .; V gene: TRBV7-2
CDR3 DNA: TGTGCCAGCAGCCTCGGTCGTCACTTC; CDR3 protein: CASSLGRHF; clone size: .; CDR3 length: 9; J gene: TRBJ2-4; D gene: .; V gene: TRBV5-8
CDR3 DNA: TGTGCCAGTTTCCCGGGATTCCGCCAAGAGACCCAGTACTTC; CDR3 protein: CASFPGFRQETQYF; clone size: .; CDR3 length: 14; J gene: TRBJ2-5; D gene: .; V gene: TRBV6-9
CDR3 DNA: TGTGCCAGCAGTTTCCCGGGACAGGGGGCGCCGGGTTTCAATCAGCCCCAGCATTTT; CDR3 protein: CASSFPGQGAPGFNQPQHF; clone size: .; CDR3 length: 19; J gene: TRBJ1-5; D gene: TRBD1; V gene: TRBV28
CDR3 DNA: TGCGCCAGCAGCTTGGAGCATTCACCCCTCCACTTT; CDR3 protein: CASSLEHSPLHF; clone size: few; CDR3 length: 12; J gene: TRBJ1-6; D gene: .; V gene: TRBV5-1
CDR3 DNA: TGTGCCTGGAGTTGGTGGGGGGCTGAAGCTTTCTTT; CDR3 protein: CAWSWWGAEAFF; clone size: few; CDR3 length: 12; J gene: TRBJ1-1; D gene: .; V gene: TRBV30
CDR3 DNA: TGTGCCAGCAGCTTACCTACCGAGGACATTCAGTACTTC; CDR3 protein: CASSLPTEDIQYF; clone size: .; CDR3 length: 13; J gene: TRBJ2-4; D gene: .; V gene: TRBV5-4
CDR3 DNA: TGTGCCAGCAGTTTATCCGCAGGGTTAGATGGCTACACCTTC; CDR3 protein: CASSLSAGLDGYTF; clone size: .; CDR3 length: 14; J gene: TRBJ1-2; D gene: .; V gene: TRBV27
CDR3 DNA: TGTGCCAGCAGCTTGGTTGCGGAACTCCTCTCCTACAATGAGCAGTTCTTC; CDR3 protein: CASSLVAELLSYNEQFF; clone size: .; CDR3 length: 17; J gene: TRBJ2-1; D gene: .; V gene: TRBV5-6
CDR3 DNA: TGTGCCAGCTCACCTAGTTATAATTCCGGGGAGCTGTTTTTT; CDR3 protein: CASSPSYNSGELFF; clone size: .; CDR3 length: 14; J gene: TRBJ2-2; D gene: .; V gene: TRBV18
CDR3 DNA: TGTGCCAGCAGCTTGGATCGGTATGCTGGAAACACCATATATTTT; CDR3 protein: CASSLDRYAGNTIYF; clone size: .; CDR3 length: 15; J gene: TRBJ1-3; D gene: .; V gene: TRBV5-6
CDR3 DNA: TGTGCCAGTAGTATTTGGGGGGTACAGGGCAATGAGCAGTTCTTC; CDR3 protein: CASSIWGVQGNEQFF; clone size: few; CDR3 length: 15; J gene: TRBJ2-1; D gene: .; V gene: TRBV19
CDR3 DNA: TGTGCCTGGAGGAGAGTCCTAGGCCAGTATAGCAATCAGCCCCAGCATTTT; CDR3 protein: CAWRRVLGQYSNQPQHF; clone size: many; CDR3 length: 17; J gene: TRBJ1-5; D gene: .; V gene: TRBV30